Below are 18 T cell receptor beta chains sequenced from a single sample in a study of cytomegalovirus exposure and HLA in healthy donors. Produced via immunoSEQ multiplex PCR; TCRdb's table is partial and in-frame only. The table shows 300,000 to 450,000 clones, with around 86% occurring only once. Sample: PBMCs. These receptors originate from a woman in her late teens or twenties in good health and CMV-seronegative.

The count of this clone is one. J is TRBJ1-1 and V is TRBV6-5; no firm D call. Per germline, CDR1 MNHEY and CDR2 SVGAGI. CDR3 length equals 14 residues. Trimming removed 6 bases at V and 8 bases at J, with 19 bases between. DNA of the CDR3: TGTGCCAGCAGACCCTCTGGAGGCGGCACGGAAGCTTTCTTT. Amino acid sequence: CASRPSGGGTEAFF.

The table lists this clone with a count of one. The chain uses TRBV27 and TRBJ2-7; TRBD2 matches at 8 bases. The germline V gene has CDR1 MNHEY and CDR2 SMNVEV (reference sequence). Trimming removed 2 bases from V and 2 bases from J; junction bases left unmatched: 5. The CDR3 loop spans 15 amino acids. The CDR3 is CASSLAGGSTYEQYF. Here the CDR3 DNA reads TGTGCCAGCAGTTTAGCGGGAGGTTCCACCTACGAGCAGTACTTC.

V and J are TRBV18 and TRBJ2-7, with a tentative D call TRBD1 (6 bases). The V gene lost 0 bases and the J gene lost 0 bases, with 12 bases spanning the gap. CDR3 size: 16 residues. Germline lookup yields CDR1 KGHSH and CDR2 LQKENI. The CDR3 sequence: CASSPPSRGSSYEQYF. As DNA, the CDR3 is TGTGCCAGCTCACCACCCAGCAGGGGTAGCTCCTACGAGCAGTACTTC.

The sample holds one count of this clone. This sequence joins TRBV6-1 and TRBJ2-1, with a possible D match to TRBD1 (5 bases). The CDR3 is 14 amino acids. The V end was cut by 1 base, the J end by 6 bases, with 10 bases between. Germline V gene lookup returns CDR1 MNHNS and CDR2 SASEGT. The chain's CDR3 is CASSEEGLANEQFF. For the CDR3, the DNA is TGTGCCAGCAGTGAAGAGGGGCTGGCCAATGAGCAGTTCTTC.

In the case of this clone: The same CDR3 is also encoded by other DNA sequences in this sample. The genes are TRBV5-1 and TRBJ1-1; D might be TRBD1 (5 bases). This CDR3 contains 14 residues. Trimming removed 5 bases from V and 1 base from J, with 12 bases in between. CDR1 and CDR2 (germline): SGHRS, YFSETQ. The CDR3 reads CASSLFQGNTEAFF. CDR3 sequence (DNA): TGCGCCAGCAGTCTCTTCCAGGGGAACACTGAAGCTTTCTTT.

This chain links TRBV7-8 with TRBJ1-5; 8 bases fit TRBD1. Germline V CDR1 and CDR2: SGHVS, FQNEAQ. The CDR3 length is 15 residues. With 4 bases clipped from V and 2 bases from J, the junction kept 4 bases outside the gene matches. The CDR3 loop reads CASSSQGARNQPQHF. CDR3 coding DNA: TGTGCCAGCAGCTCGCAGGGGGCACGCAATCAGCCCCAGCATTTT.

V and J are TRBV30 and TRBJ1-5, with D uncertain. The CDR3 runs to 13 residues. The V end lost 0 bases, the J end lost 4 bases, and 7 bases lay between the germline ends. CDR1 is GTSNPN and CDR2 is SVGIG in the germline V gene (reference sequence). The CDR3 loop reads CAWSVAGNQPQHF. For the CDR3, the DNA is TGTGCCTGGAGTGTCGCGGGGAATCAGCCCCAGCATTTT.

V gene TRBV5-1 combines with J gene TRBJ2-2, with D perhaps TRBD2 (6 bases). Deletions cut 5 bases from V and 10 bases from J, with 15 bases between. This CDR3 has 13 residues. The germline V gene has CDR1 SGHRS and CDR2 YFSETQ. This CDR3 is CASRSTRGTELFF. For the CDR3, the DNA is TGCGCCAGCAGATCAACGCGGGGTACGGAGCTGTTTTTT.

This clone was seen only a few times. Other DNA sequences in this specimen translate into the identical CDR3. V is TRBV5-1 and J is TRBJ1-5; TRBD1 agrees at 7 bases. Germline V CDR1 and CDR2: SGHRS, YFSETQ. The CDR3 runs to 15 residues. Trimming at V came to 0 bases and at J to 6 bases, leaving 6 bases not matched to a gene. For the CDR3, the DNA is TGCGCCAGCAGCTTGGGACAGGGTGGTACTCAGCCCCAGCATTTT. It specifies CASSLGQGGTQPQHF.

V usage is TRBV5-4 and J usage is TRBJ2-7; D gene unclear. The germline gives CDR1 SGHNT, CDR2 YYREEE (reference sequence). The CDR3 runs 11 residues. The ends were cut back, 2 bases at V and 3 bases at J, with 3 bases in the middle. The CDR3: CASSFGYEQYF. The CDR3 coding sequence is TGTGCCAGCAGCTTCGGCTACGAGCAGTACTTC.

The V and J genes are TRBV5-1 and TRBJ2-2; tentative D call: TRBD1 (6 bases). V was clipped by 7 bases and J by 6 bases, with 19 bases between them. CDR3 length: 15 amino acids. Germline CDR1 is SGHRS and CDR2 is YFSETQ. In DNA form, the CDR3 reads TGCGCCAGCGCCCAGAGCACAGGGTGGTCCGGGGAGCTGTTTTTT. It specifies CASAQSTGWSGELFF.

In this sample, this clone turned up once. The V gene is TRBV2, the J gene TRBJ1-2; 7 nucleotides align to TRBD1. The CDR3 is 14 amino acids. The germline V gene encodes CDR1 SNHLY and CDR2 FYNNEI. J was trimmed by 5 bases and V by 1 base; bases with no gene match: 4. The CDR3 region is CASSEEGAGYGYTF. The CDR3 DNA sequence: TGTGCCAGCAGTGAAGAGGGGGCAGGTTATGGCTACACCTTC.

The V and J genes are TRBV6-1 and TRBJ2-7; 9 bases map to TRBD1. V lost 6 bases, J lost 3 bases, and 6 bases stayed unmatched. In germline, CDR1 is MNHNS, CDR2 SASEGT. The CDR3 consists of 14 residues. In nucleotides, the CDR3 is TGTGCCAGCAGGGGAACAGGGGGCAGCTACGAGCAGTACTTC. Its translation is CASRGTGGSYEQYF.

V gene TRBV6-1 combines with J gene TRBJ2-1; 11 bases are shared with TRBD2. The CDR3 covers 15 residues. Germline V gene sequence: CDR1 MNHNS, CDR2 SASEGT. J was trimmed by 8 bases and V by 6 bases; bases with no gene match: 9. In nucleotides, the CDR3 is TGTGCCAGCAGCCGACTAGCGGGGTCGGGGGATGAGCAGTTCTTC. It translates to CASSRLAGSGDEQFF.

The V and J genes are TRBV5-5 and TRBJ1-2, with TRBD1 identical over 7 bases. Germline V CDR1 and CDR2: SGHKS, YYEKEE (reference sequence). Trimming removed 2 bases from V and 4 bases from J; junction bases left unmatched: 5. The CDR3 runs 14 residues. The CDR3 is CASSFRQGGYGYTF. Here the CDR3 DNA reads TGTGCCAGCAGCTTTCGACAGGGAGGCTATGGCTACACCTTC.

The DNA of the CDR3 is TGTGCCAGCAGCCCCCTCTCTAGCGGGGGGCCTCCAGATACGCAGTATTTT. This codes for CASSPLSSGGPPDTQYF. This chain joins TRBV28 and TRBJ2-3; TRBD2 agrees at 11 bases. The CDR3 runs to 17 residues. Trimming cost V 6 bases and J 4 bases; bases outside gene matches: 12. In germline, CDR1 is MDHEN, CDR2 SYDVKM.

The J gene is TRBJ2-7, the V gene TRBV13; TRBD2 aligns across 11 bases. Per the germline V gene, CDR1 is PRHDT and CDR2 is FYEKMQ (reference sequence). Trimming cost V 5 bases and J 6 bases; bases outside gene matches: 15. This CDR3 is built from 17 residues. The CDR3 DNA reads TGTGCCAGCAGCCCTCAGGGGACTAGCGGTTACTGGGGCGAGCAGTACTTC. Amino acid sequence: CASSPQGTSGYWGEQYF.

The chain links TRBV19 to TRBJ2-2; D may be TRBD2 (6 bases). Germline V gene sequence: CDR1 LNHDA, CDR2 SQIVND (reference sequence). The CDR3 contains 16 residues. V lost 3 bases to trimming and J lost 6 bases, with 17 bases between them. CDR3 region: CASSIIGGGGAGELFF. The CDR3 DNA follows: TGTGCCAGTAGTATCATTGGCGGAGGAGGGGCCGGGGAGCTGTTTTTT.